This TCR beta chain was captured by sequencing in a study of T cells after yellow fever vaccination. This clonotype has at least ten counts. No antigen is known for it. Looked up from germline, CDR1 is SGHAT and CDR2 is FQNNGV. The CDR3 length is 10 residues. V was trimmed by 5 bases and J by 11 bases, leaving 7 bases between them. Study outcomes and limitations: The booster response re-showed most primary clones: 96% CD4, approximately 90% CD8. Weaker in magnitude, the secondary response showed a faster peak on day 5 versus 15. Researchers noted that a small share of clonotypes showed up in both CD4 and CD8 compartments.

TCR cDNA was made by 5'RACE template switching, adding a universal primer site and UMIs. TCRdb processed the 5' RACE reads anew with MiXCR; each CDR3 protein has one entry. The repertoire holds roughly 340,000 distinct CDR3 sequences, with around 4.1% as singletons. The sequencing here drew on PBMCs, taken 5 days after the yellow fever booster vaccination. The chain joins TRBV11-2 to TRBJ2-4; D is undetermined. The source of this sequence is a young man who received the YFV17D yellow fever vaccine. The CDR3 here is CASSRIVQYF. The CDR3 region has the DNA TGTGCCAGCAGCCGGATAGTTCAGTACTTC.